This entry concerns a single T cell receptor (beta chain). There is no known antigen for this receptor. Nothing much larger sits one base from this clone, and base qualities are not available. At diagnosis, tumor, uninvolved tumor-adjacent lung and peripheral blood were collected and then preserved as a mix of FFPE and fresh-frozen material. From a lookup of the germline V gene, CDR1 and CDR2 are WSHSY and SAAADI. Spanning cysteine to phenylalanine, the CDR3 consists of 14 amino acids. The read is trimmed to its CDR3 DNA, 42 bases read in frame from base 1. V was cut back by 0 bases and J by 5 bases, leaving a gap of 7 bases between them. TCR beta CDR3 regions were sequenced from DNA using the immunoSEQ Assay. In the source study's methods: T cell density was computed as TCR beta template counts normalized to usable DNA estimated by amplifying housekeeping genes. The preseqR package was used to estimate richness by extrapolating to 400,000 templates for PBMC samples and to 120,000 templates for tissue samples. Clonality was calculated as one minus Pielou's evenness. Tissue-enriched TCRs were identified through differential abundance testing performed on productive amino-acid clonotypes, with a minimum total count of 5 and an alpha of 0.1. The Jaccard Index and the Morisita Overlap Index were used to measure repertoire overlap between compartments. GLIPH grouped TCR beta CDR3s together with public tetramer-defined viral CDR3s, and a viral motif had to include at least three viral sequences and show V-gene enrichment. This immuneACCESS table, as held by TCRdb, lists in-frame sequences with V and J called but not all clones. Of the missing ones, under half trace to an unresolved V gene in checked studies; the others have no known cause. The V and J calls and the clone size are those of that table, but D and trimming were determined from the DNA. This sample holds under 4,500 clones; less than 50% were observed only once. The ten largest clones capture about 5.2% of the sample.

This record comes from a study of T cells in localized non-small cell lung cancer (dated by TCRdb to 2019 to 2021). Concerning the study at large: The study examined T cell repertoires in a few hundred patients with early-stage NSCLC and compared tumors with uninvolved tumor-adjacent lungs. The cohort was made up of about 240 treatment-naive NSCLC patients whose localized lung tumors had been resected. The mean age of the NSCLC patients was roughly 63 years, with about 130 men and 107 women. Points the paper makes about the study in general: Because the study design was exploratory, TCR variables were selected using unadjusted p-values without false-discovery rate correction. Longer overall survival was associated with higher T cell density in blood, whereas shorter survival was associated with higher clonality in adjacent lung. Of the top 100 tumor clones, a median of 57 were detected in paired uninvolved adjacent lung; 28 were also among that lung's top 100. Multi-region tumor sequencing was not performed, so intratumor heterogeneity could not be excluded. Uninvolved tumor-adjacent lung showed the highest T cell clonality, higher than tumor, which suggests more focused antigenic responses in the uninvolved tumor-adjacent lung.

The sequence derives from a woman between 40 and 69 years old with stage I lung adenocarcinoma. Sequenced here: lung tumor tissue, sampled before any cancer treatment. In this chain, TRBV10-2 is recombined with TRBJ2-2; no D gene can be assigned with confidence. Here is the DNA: TGCGCCAGCAGTGAGTCGGCCGAGACCGGGGAGCTGTTTTTT. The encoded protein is CASSESAETGELFF.